This T cell receptor (beta chain) was captured in a study of T cell responses to AZD1222 COVID-19 vaccine (dated by TCRdb to the early 2020s). Regarding the study in general: AZD1222 recipients given second doses at about 4 weeks or at about 12 weeks were pooled, since spike-specific TCR depth and breadth were not found to differ between the two schedules. A total of more than 230 trial participants underwent TCR sequencing, of whom 207 received two doses of AZD1222 and approximately 25 received two doses of the MenACWY control vaccine. Trial participants were enrolled by age into subgroups of 18-55, 56-69 and 70-plus years, and around 150, 28 and 57 TCR-sequenced participants, respectively, were included in these subgroups. General findings and caveats noted by the study authors: Only five or six AZD1222 recipients were SARS-CoV-2 seropositive at baseline, limiting conclusions about previously exposed vaccinees. No day 14 peak-response samples were available, so repertoires were characterized only after the peak T cell response. The 56-69-year group was small, and its depth increase did not reach significance, likely because of low power. The vaccine-associated CD4 TCRs covered the entire spike protein, and the dominant responses fell in regions 160-218 and 743-854. Epitopes outside the regions mutated in the B.1.351 and B.1.1.7 variants were reportedly recognized by nearly half of the unique spike-specific TCRs. After two AZD1222 doses, spike-specific TCR breadth and depth were significantly higher than at day 0 and than in MenACWY recipients. Participants were mostly white British, with more females than males. The authors suggested clonal diversity may have been underestimated.

Explained via the paper, the time point label denotes: baseline before first vaccination. Vaccinee samples were obtained from the UK trials COV001 and COV002, which included a single-blind randomized controlled phase 2/3 trial of AZD1222 (ChAdOx1 nCoV-19) in healthy adults. For TCRbeta chain sequencing, PBMC samples from trial participants were taken at day 0 and at day 28 after the second dose. The CDR3 regions of human TCRbeta chains were analyzed by immunosequencing. In the original analysis: TCRs in the repertoires were compared against a reference library of SARS-CoV-2-specific TCRs that had been generated with the MIRA antigen-specificity platform. Breadth was defined as the fraction of unique TCRs that were SARS-CoV-2-associated. Depth was defined as the fraction of total T cells that were SARS-CoV-2-associated. Using the MIRA data, each spike-specific TCR was assigned both to the spike region to which the TCR was reactive and to a CD4 or CD8 class. Log10-transformed breadth and depth values were compared by one-way ANOVA with Sidak's multiple comparisons tests. TCRdb stores this immuneACCESS table with in-frame sequences only. Part of the clones is absent; in the studies checked, under half of the shortfall reflects unresolved V genes, and no reason is known for the rest. The V and J calls and the clone size are those of that table, but D and trimming were determined from the DNA. This sample is represented by about 150,000 clones; around nine tenths of them were singletons. The ten most abundant clones make up 1.4% of the sample.

On this clone: No cognate antigen has been identified for it. Base-call qualities are not available, and no considerably larger clone is one nucleotide away.

The CDR3 holds 15 amino acids from the cysteine to the phenylalanine. CDR3 DNA only is kept here, 45 bases in frame from base 1. Trimming at the junction amounts to 6 bases on V and 1 base on J, and the germline ends lie 15 bases apart. Via the germline V gene, CDR1 is MGHDK and CDR2 SYGVNS. Here the chain combines TRBV25-1 and TRBJ1-1; the D gene remains uncertain. The clonotype was recovered from an adult in good health. The specimen was peripheral blood, collected on day 0 of AZD1222 vaccination. The CDR3 protein: CASRGTLIPNTEAFF. The DNA is as follows: TGTGCCAGCAGAGGCACTTTAATACCGAACACTGAAGCTTTCTTT.